This T cell receptor beta chain was profiled in a study of cytomegalovirus exposure and HLA in healthy donors. Findings and caveats of the study: Presence/absence analyses rested on an assumption that sequencing depth was roughly uniform across donors. The authors reported that TCR beta sequences could predict HLA-A and HLA-B alleles. These predictions were accurate for most subjects in the first cohort.

A multiplex PCR was run with 60 Vbeta primers and 13 Jbeta primers. In the study's own analysis: Among the unique TCR beta chains that a later analysis counted, about 85 million in all, 10 million to 14 million were shared. The method was immunoSEQ multiplex PCR; TCRdb's version includes in-frame clones alone and lacks a portion of them. V and J calls and clone size are those listed in that table; D and trimming were worked out from the DNA. The sample carries about 130,000 clones, about 80% recorded once. This clone showed up just a few times. Its antigen is unidentified. The V gene lost 3 bases and the J gene lost 9 bases, with 15 bases spanning the gap. CDR1 and CDR2 (germline): SGHAT, FQNNGV. The CDR3 extends over 14 amino acids.

Input material: PBMCs. This receptor was taken from a human donor in good health. The rearrangement uses TRBV11-2 and TRBJ1-3, with D hard to call. This CDR3 is CASSFLRESGTIYF. CDR3 DNA: TGTGCCAGCAGCTTTTTACGTGAGTCTGGCACCATATATTTT.